This T cell receptor (beta chain) was captured by sequencing in a study of blood T cell repertoires in COVID-19. Study background: Sites in the United States, Italy and Spain provided acute and convalescent COVID-19 samples.

Germline assignment: CDR1 SEHNR and CDR2 FQNEAQ (reference sequence). Trimming took 10 bases from V and 7 from J; bases not matched to a gene: 3. This CDR3 contains 13 residues. Original processing methods: Reference gene primer amplification yielded estimated nucleated cell counts. Sequenced by immunoSEQ multiplex PCR; TCRdb stores in-frame clones only, minus some. D and trimming come from the DNA, and the V and J calls and clone size come from that table. This table has 25,000 to 30,000 clones, roughly 83% appearing once. The receptor was isolated from a human donor in a cohort sampled during active COVID-19. The chain recombines TRBV7-9 with TRBJ2-1; TRBD2 matches 14 bases. The specimen was peripheral blood. The CDR3 nucleotides are TGTGCCATCGGGACTAGCGGGAGTAATGAGCAGTTCTTC. Residues: CAIGTSGSNEQFF. Variable domain in full (rest from reference TRBV7-9 and TRBJ2-1): DTGVSQNPRHKITKRGQNVTFRCDPISEHNRLYWYRQTLGQGPEFLTYFQNEAQLEKSRLLSDRFSAERPKGSFSTLEIQRTEQGDSAMYLCAIGTSGSNEQFFGPGTRLTVL.